This T cell receptor (beta chain) was captured in a study of blood T cell repertoires in COVID-19. Libraries were prepared by immunoSEQ multiplex PCR; TCRdb keeps only in-frame clonotypes and omits some of them. This table has 400,000 to 500,000 clones, about 88% appearing once. There are 15 residues in the CDR3. This TCR was sampled from a young woman who had been exposed to COVID-19. Sequenced material: PBMCs or T cells enriched from blood (not recorded which). The chain employs TRBV21-1 and TRBJ2-7; the table's TRBD2 call for D was not verified on the DNA. TRBV21-1 is a known pseudogene. The CDR3 loop is CASSKAETRGYEQYF. CDR3 nucleotide sequence: TGTGCCAGCAGCAAAGCGGAGACTAGGGGATACGAGCAGTACTTC.